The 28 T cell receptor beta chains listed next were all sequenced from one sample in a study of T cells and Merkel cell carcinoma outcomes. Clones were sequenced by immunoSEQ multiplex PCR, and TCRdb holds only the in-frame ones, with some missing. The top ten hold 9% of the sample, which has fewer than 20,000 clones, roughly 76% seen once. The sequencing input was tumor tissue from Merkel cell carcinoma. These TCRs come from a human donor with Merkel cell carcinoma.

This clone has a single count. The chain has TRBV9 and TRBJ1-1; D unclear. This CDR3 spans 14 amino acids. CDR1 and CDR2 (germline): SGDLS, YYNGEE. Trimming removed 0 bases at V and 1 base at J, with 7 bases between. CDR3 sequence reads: CASSVEAQNTEAFF. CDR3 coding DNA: TGTGCCAGCAGCGTAGAGGCACAGAACACTGAAGCTTTCTTT.

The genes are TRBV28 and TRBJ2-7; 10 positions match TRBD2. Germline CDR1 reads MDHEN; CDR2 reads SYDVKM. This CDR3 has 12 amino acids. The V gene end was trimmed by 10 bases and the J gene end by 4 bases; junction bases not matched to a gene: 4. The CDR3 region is CAITSGDYEQYF. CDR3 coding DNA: TGTGCCATTACTAGCGGGGATTACGAGCAGTACTTC.

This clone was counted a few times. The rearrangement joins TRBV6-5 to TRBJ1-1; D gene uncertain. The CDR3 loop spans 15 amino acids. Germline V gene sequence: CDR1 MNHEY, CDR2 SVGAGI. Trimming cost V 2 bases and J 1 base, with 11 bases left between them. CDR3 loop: CASSYGQYQNTEAFF. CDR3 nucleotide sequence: TGTGCCAGCAGTTACGGTCAGTATCAGAACACTGAAGCTTTCTTT.

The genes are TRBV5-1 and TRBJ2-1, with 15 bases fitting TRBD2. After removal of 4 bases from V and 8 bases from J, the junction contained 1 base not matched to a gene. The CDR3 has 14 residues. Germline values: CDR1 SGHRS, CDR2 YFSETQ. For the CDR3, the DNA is TGCGCCAGCAGCAGGACTAGCGGGGGGGATGAGCAGTTCTTC. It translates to CASSRTSGGDEQFF.

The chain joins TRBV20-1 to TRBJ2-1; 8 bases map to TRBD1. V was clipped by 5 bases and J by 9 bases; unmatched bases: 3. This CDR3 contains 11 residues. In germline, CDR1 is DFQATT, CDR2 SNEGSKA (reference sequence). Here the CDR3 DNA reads TGCAGTGCTTCACAGGGGGGTGAGCAGTTCTTC. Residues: CSASQGGEQFF.

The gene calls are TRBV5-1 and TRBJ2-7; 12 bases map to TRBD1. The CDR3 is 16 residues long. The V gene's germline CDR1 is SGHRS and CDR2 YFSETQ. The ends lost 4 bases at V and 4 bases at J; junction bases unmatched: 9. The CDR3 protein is CASSKTGTGGSYEQYF. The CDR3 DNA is TGCGCCAGCAGCAAAACCGGGACAGGGGGCTCGTACGAGCAGTACTTC. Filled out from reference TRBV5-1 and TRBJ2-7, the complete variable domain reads KAGVTQTPRYLIKTRGQQVTLSCSPISGHRSVSWYQQTPGQGLQFLFEYFSETQRNKGNFPGRFSGRQFSNSRSEMNVSTLELGDSALYLCASSKTGTGGSYEQYFGPGTRLTVT.

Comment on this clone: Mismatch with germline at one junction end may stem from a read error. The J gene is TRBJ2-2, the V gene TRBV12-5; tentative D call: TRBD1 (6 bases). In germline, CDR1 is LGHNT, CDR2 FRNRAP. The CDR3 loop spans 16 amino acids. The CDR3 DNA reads TGTGCTAGTAGTTTGGCCCAACAGGGTTACACCGGGGAGCTGTTTTTT. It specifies CASSLAQQGYTGELFF.

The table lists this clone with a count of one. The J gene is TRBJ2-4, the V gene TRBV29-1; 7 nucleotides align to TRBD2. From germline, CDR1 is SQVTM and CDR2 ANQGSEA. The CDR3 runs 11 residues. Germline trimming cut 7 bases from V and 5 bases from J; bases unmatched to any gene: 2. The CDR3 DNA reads TGCAGCGGGACTAGAGAAAACATTCAGTACTTC. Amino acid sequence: CSGTRENIQYF. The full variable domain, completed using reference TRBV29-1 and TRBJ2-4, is SAVISQKPSRDICQRGTSLTIQCQVDSQVTMMFWYRQQPGQSLTLIATANQGSEATYESGFVIDKFPISRPNLTFSTLTVSNMSPEDSSIYLCSGTRENIQYFGAGTRLSVL.

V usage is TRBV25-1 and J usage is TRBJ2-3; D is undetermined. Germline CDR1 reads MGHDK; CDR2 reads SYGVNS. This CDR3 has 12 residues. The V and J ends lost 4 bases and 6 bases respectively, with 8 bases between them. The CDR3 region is CASSARRDTQYF. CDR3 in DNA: TGTGCCAGCAGTGCCCGACGGGATACGCAGTATTTT.

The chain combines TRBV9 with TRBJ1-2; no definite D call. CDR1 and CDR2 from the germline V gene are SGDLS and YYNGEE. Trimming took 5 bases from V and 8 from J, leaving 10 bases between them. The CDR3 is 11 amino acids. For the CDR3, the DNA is TGTGCCAGCAGGGCGAGCGGGGGCTACACCTTC. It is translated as CASRASGGYTF.

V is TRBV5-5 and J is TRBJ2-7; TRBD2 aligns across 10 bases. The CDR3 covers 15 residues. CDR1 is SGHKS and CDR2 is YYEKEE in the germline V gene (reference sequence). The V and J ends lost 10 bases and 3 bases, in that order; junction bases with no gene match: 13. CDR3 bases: TGTGCCGTGACGGGCCTAGCGGGAGTTAGCTACGAGCAGTACTTC. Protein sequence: CAVTGLAGVSYEQYF.

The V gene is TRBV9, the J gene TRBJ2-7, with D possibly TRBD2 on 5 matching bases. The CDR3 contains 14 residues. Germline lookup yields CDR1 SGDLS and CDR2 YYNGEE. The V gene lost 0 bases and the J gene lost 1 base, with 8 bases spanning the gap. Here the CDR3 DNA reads TGTGCCAGCAGCGTAGACGGGGTATCCTACGAGCAGTACTTC. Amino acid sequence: CASSVDGVSYEQYF.

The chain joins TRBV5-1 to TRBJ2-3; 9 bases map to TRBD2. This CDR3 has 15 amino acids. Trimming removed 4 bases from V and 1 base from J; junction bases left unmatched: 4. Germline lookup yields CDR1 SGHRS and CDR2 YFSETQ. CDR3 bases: TGCGCCAGCAGCCTCCCTAGCGGGGGCACAGATACGCAGTATTTT. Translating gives CASSLPSGGTDTQYF. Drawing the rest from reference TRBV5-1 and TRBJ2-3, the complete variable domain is KAGVTQTPRYLIKTRGQQVTLSCSPISGHRSVSWYQQTPGQGLQFLFEYFSETQRNKGNFPGRFSGRQFSNSRSEMNVSTLELGDSALYLCASSLPSGGTDTQYFGPGTRLTVL.

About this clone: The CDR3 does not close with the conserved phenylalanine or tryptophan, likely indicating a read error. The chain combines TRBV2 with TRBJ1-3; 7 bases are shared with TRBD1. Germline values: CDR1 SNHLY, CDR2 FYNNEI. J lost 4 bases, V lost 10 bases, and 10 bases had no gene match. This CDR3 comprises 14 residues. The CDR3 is CATARTGAGNTIYV. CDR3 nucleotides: TGTGCCACCGCACGTACAGGGGCGGGAAACACCATATATGTT.

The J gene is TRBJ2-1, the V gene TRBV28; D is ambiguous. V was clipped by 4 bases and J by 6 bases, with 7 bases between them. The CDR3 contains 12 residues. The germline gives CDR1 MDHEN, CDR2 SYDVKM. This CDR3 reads CASSSPSNEQFF. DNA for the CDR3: TGTGCCAGCAGTTCCCCTTCCAATGAGCAGTTCTTC.

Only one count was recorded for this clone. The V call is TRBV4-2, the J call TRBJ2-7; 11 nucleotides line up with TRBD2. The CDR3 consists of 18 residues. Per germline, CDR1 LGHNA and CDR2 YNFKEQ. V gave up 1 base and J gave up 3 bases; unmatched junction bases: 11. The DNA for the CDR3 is TGTGCCAGCAGCCAAGCAGGGTTTAGCGGGAGGGCCCTCTACGAGCAGTACTTC. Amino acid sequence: CASSQAGFSGRALYEQYF.

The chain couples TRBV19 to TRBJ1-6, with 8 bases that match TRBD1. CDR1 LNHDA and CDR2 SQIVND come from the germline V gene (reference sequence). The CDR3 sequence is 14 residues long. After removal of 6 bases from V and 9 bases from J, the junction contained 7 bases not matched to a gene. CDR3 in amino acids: CASSRQGPGSPLHF. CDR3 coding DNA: TGTGCCAGTAGCCGACAGGGGCCCGGTTCACCCCTCCACTTT.

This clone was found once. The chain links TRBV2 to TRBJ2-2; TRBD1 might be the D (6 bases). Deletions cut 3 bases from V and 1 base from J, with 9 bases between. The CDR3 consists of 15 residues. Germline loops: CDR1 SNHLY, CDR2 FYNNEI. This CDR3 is CASSDGRGNTGELFF. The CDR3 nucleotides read TGTGCCAGCAGTGACGGCAGGGGGAACACCGGGGAGCTGTTTTTT.

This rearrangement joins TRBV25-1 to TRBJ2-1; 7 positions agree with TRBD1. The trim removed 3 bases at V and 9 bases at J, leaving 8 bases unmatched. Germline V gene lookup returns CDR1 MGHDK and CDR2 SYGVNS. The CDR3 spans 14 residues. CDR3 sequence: CASSDGQVTGEQFF. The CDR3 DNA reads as TGTGCCAGCAGTGATGGACAGGTTACCGGTGAGCAGTTCTTC.

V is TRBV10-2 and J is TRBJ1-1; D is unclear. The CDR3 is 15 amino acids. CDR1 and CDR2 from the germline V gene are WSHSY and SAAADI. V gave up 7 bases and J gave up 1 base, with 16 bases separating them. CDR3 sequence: CASITARTGNTEAFF. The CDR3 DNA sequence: TGCGCCAGCATTACTGCCAGGACGGGGAACACTGAAGCTTTCTTT.

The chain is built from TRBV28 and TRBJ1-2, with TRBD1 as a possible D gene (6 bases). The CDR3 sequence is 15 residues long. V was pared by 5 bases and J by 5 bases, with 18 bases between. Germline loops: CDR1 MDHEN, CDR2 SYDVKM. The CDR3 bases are TGTGCCAGCAGTCCCCCGAGGGGGGGCTGGTATGGCTACACCTTC. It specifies CASSPPRGGWYGYTF.

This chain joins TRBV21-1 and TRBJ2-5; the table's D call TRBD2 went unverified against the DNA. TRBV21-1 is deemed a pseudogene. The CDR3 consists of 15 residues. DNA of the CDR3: TGTGCCAGCAGCAAAGATGTAAGTCCTAAAGAGACCCAGTACTTC. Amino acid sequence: CASSKDVSPKETQYF.

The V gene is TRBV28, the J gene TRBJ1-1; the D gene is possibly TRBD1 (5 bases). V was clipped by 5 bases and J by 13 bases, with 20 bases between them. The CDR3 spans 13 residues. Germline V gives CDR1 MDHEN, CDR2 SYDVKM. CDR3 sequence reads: CASSLRGFGSVFF. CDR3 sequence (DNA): TGTGCCAGCAGTCTAAGGGGTTTCGGCTCAGTTTTCTTT.

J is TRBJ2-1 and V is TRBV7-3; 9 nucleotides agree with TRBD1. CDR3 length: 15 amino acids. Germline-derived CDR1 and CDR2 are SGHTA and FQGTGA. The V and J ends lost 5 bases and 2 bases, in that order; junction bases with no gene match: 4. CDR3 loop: CASSQQGATYNEQFF. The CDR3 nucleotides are TGTGCCAGCAGCCAACAGGGGGCGACCTACAATGAGCAGTTCTTC.

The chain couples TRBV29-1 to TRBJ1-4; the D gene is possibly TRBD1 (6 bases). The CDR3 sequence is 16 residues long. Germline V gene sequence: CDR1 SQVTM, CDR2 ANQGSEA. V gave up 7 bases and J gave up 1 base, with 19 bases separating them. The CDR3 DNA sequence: TGCAGCGCGAGAAGGGGGGGCGCAGGAACTAATGAAAAACTGTTTTTT. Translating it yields CSARRGGAGTNEKLFF.

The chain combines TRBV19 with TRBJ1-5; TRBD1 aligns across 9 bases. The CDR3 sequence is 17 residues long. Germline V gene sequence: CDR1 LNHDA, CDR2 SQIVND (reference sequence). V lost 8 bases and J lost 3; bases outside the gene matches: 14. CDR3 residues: CASGSEAGQGINQPQHF. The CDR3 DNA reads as TGTGCCAGTGGCTCCGAGGCGGGACAGGGAATCAATCAGCCCCAGCATTTT.

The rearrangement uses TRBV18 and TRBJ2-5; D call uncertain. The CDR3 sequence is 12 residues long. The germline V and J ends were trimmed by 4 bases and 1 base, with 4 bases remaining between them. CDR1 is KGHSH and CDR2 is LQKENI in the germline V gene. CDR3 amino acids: CASSHPQETQYF. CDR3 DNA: TGTGCCAGCTCACACCCCCAAGAGACCCAGTACTTC.

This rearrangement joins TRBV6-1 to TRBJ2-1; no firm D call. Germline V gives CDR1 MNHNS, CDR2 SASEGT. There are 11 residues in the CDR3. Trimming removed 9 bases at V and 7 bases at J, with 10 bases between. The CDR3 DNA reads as TGTGCCAGTGAAAGGGTGAATGAGCAGTTCTTC. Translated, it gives CASERVNEQFF.